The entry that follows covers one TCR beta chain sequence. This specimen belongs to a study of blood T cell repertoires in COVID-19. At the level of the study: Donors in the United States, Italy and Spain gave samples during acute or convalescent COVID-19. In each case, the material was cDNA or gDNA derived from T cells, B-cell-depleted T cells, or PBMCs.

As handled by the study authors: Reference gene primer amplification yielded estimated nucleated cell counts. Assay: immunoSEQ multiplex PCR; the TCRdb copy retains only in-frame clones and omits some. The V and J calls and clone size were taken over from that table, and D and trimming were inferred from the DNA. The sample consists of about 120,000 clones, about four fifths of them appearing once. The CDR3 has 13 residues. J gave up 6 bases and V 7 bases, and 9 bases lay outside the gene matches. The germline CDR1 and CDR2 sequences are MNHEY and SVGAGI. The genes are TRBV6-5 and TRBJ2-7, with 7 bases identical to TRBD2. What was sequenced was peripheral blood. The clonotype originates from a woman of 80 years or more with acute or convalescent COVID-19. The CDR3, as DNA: TGTGCCAGCACCTCTAGCGGTACTACCGAGCAGTACTTC. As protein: CASTSSGTTEQYF.